These 26 T cell receptor beta chains originate from one sample sequenced in a study of blood T cell repertoires in COVID-19. Clones were read by immunoSEQ multiplex PCR, and TCRdb kept only the in-frame ones, dropping some. The sample comprises 200,000 to 250,000 clones, approximately 85% of which are singletons, and around 2% rests with the top ten. What was sequenced was PBMCs or T cells enriched from blood (not recorded which). The receptors derive from a woman between 50 and 59 years old who had recovered from COVID-19.

The V and J genes are TRBV20-1 and TRBJ1-5; possibly TRBD1 for D (6 bases). The CDR3 runs to 15 residues. The V and J ends lost 3 bases and 0 bases respectively, with 12 bases between them. CDR1 is DFQATT and CDR2 is SNEGSKA in the germline V gene (reference sequence). This CDR3 reads CSASTGTPSNQPQHF. CDR3 nucleotides: TGCAGTGCTAGTACGGGGACACCTAGCAATCAGCCCCAGCATTTT.

This clone has ten or more counts. V usage is TRBV5-1 and J usage is TRBJ2-1; the match to TRBD2 covers 8 bases. The CDR3 runs to 16 residues. V lost 0 bases, J lost 3 bases, and 5 bases stayed unmatched. Germline CDR1 SGHRS, CDR2 YFSETQ. The CDR3 DNA follows: TGCGCCAGCAGCTTGGTGGTTAGCGGGGACTACAATGAGCAGTTCTTC. Translating gives CASSLVVSGDYNEQFF.

This chain links TRBV19 with TRBJ2-4; D not certain. The CDR3 spans 14 residues. Trimming removed 5 bases at V and 0 bases at J, with 8 bases between. Germline CDR1 and CDR2: LNHDA and SQIVND (reference sequence). CDR3 in DNA: TGTGCCAGTAGTCCCGAACTAGCCAAAAACATTCAGTACTTC. This sequence encodes CASSPELAKNIQYF.

The chain joins TRBV20-1 to TRBJ1-1; possibly TRBD1 for D (6 bases). The ends were cut back, 2 bases at V and 8 bases at J, with 9 bases in the middle. The CDR3 has 11 residues. Germline V gives CDR1 DFQATT, CDR2 SNEGSKA (reference sequence). The CDR3 nucleotides are TGCAGTGCTAGATCTGGACAGGAAGCTTTCTTT. The encoded protein is CSARSGQEAFF.

The chain couples TRBV30 to TRBJ2-5; 7 nucleotides match TRBD2. The CDR3 contains 13 residues. From germline, CDR1 is GTSNPN and CDR2 SVGIG (reference sequence). J lost 2 bases, V lost 4 bases, and 4 bases had no gene match. CDR3 residues: CAWILGLQETQYF. The CDR3, as DNA: TGTGCCTGGATTTTGGGACTACAAGAGACCCAGTACTTC.

CDR3 residues: CASSPDRADQPQHF. CDR3 nucleotides: TGTGCCAGCTCACCCGACAGGGCAGATCAGCCCCAGCATTTT. The rearrangement links TRBV18 to TRBJ1-5, with 7 nucleotides matching TRBD1. CDR1 is KGHSH and CDR2 is LQKENI in the germline V gene. The CDR3 totals 14 residues. V lost 3 bases to trimming and J lost 5 bases; unmatched junction nucleotides: 4.

This chain joins TRBV24-1 and TRBJ2-7; 9 nucleotides align to TRBD1. The V gene's germline CDR1 is KGHDR and CDR2 SFDVKD. The CDR3 totals 18 residues. V lost 3 bases and J lost 2; bases outside the gene matches: 13. The CDR3 loop reads CATSDAHYRGRVPYEQYF. CDR3 coding DNA: TGTGCCACCAGTGATGCCCATTACAGGGGGCGCGTTCCCTACGAGCAGTACTTC.

This CDR3 reads CASSPRTTEHRAFF. DNA for the CDR3: TGTGCCAGCAGCCCCCGGACGACAGAGCACCGGGCTTTCTTT. The chain joins TRBV4-2 to TRBJ1-1; a possible D gene is TRBD1 (5 bases). The CDR3 is made up of 14 amino acids. Germline V CDR1 and CDR2: LGHNA, YNFKEQ. Trimming shortened V by 4 bases and J by 11 bases, and 20 bases separated the two germline ends.

This clone was seen only once. The chain joins TRBV29-1 to TRBJ2-1; D is perhaps TRBD2 (6 bases). CDR3 length equals 13 residues. Trimming cost V 1 base and J 3 bases, with 7 bases left between them. Germline-derived CDR1 and CDR2 are SQVTM and ANQGSEA. DNA of the CDR3: TGCAGCGTTGAAGGCGGGATCTACAATGAGCAGTTCTTC. The encoded protein is CSVEGGIYNEQFF.

The gene calls are TRBV28 and TRBJ1-5; 7 bases align to TRBD1. V was pared by 2 bases and J by 8 bases, with 9 bases of the junction left unmatched. The CDR3 is 15 residues long. Per germline, CDR1 MDHEN and CDR2 SYDVKM. The CDR3 sequence is CASSLRGGAFKPQHF. CDR3 bases: TGTGCCAGCAGTTTAAGAGGGGGCGCGTTTAAGCCCCAGCATTTT.

This clone was seen a handful of times. The chain is built from TRBV4-1 and TRBJ1-3; D is unresolved. CDR1 is MGHRA, CDR2 YSYEKL, per germline. The CDR3 runs to 15 residues. V was shortened by 1 base and J by 0 bases, with 7 bases between the two germline ends. The CDR3, as DNA: TGCGCCAGCAGCCAAGCATGGGCCTCTGGAAACACCATATATTTT. Its translation is CASSQAWASGNTIYF.

The V gene is TRBV6-1, the J gene TRBJ1-5, with 8 bases fitting TRBD1. The CDR3 consists of 17 residues. The V gene's germline CDR1 is MNHNS and CDR2 SASEGT. V gave up 1 base and J gave up 0 bases; unmatched junction bases: 5. The chain's CDR3 is CASSEGTGPYSNQPQHF. CDR3 bases: TGTGCCAGCAGTGAAGGGACAGGGCCTTATAGCAATCAGCCCCAGCATTTT.

DNA for the CDR3: TGCGCCAGCAGCTTGGATGGGGGGGTGGCCGAGCAGTACTTC. Protein product: CASSLDGGVAEQYF. The chain links TRBV5-1 to TRBJ2-7; 7 bases match TRBD2. The V gene end was trimmed by 0 bases and the J gene end by 6 bases; junction bases not matched to a gene: 6. The CDR3 runs 14 residues. CDR1 and CDR2 (germline): SGHRS, YFSETQ. Complete variable domain (other parts from reference TRBV5-1 and TRBJ2-7): KAGVTQTPRYLIKTRGQQVTLSCSPISGHRSVSWYQQTPGQGLQFLFEYFSETQRNKGNFPGRFSGRQFSNSRSEMNVSTLELGDSALYLCASSLDGGVAEQYFGPGTRLTVT.

The V gene is TRBV5-4, the J gene TRBJ1-4; D may be TRBD1 (6 bases). V lost 4 bases and J 6 bases, leaving 19 bases between the germline ends. CDR3 length: 16 residues. In germline, CDR1 is SGHNT, CDR2 YYREEE (reference sequence). The CDR3 loop is CASSRRTSSGDEKLFF. The CDR3 DNA sequence: TGTGCCAGCAGCCGAAGGACGTCGTCAGGGGATGAAAAACTGTTTTTT.

This chain links TRBV7-2 with TRBJ2-1, with unresolved D. Germline CDR1 reads SGHTA; CDR2 reads FQGNSA. The CDR3 is 14 amino acids. Trimming shortened V by 1 base and J by 3 bases, and 7 bases separated the two germline ends. CDR3 DNA: TGTGCCAGCAGCTTAGTAACGGGCTACAATGAGCAGTTCTTC. Protein sequence: CASSLVTGYNEQFF.

V gene TRBV5-1 combines with J gene TRBJ2-2; 7 nucleotides align to TRBD2. This CDR3 is built from 15 residues. The V gene end was trimmed by 0 bases and the J gene end by 4 bases; junction bases not matched to a gene: 3. Germline loops: CDR1 SGHRS, CDR2 YFSETQ. Here the CDR3 DNA reads TGCGCCAGCAGCTTGGGAGCGGGAAGCACCGGGGAGCTGTTTTTT. This encodes CASSLGAGSTGELFF.

This chain links TRBV27 with TRBJ2-1; 10 nucleotides agree with TRBD2. J gave up 9 bases and V 5 bases, and 4 bases lay outside the gene matches. This CDR3 region has 13 residues. Germline CDR1 reads MNHEY; CDR2 reads SMNVEV (reference sequence). Here the CDR3 reads CASSRGTSAEQFF. The CDR3 DNA reads as TGTGCCAGCAGTAGAGGGACTAGCGCTGAGCAGTTCTTC.

J is TRBJ2-3 and V is TRBV7-2; TRBD2 matches at 13 bases. V was clipped by 1 base and J by 3 bases; unmatched bases: 10. Germline assignment: CDR1 SGHTA and CDR2 FQGNSA. The CDR3 is 19 amino acids. The CDR3 sequence is CASSLGTSGSSLYTDTQYF. Here the CDR3 DNA reads TGTGCCAGCAGCTTAGGGACTAGCGGGAGTTCGCTGTATACAGATACGCAGTATTTT. The complete variable domain, with remaining parts taken from reference TRBV7-2 and TRBJ2-3, reads GAGVSQSPSNKVTEKGKDVELRCDPISGHTALYWYRQSLGQGLEFLIYFQGNSAPDKSGLPSDRFSAERTGGSVSTLTIQRTQQEDSAVYLCASSLGTSGSSLYTDTQYFGPGTRLTVL.

The J gene is TRBJ1-2, the V gene TRBV30; a possible D gene is TRBD1 (5 bases). This CDR3 is 16 amino acids long. CDR1 is GTSNPN, CDR2 SVGIG, per germline (reference sequence). With 2 bases removed from V and 4 bases from J, the gap between germline ends came to 20 bases. CDR3: CAWSLPSPRVSYGYTF. CDR3 nucleotides: TGTGCCTGGAGTCTTCCCTCCCCCAGGGTCTCCTATGGCTACACCTTC.

The rearrangement joins TRBV5-1 to TRBJ1-2; no clear D gene. The V gene's germline CDR1 is SGHRS and CDR2 YFSETQ. V lost 4 bases to trimming and J lost 4 bases, with 14 bases between them. This CDR3 is 14 amino acids long. The CDR3 protein is CASSPRVAGYGYTF. For the CDR3, the DNA is TGCGCCAGCAGCCCCCGAGTTGCGGGCTATGGCTACACCTTC.

This clone was seen once. The genes are TRBV6-5 and TRBJ2-1; D is ambiguous. Trimming removed 5 bases from V and 4 bases from J, with 3 bases in between. Germline CDR1 and CDR2: MNHEY and SVGAGI. The CDR3 consists of 11 residues. CDR3 protein: CASSQYNEQFF. The CDR3 DNA reads TGTGCCAGCAGTCAGTACAATGAGCAGTTCTTC.

The V gene is TRBV18, the J gene TRBJ1-5; D is perhaps TRBD1 (6 bases). From germline, CDR1 is KGHSH and CDR2 LQKENI. The CDR3 is 15 residues long. Trimming removed 6 bases from V and 0 bases from J, with 12 bases in between. The CDR3 region is CASSQQGHSNQPQHF. The CDR3 nucleotides read TGTGCCAGCTCCCAACAGGGACATAGCAATCAGCCCCAGCATTTT.

The chain uses TRBV30 and TRBJ2-1; D is perhaps TRBD1 (5 bases). The germline gives CDR1 GTSNPN, CDR2 SVGIG (reference sequence). V shed 4 bases and J shed 4 bases, with 14 bases lying between them. The CDR3 extends over 14 amino acids. DNA of the CDR3: TGTGCCTGGAATTCAGGGCCCCTTTACAATGAGCAGTTCTTC. The encoded protein is CAWNSGPLYNEQFF.

The sample holds a few counts of this clone. The V gene is TRBV6-5, the J gene TRBJ1-1; perhaps TRBD1 as D (5 bases). The CDR3 is made up of 14 amino acids. Germline V gene sequence: CDR1 MNHEY, CDR2 SVGAGI. V was trimmed by 2 bases and J by 0 bases, leaving 7 bases between them. CDR3 nucleotides: TGTGCCAGCAGTTACAGGGGCATGAACACTGAAGCTTTCTTT. It yields the protein CASSYRGMNTEAFF.

This clone is a singleton in its sample. The chain employs TRBV4-3 and TRBJ1-5; 7 nucleotides match TRBD1. The V gene's germline CDR1 is LGHNA and CDR2 YSLEER. CDR3 length: 15 residues. Trimming cost V 4 bases and J 6 bases; bases outside gene matches: 9. The CDR3 coding sequence is TGCGCCAGCAGCCCTCACCTACAGGGGCGTCAGCCCCAGCATTTT. Translated: CASSPHLQGRQPQHF.

V and J are TRBV7-2 and TRBJ2-1, with a possible D match to TRBD1 (5 bases). The CDR3 is 13 residues long. Germline CDR1 and CDR2: SGHTA and FQGNSA. Trimming removed 4 bases at V and 4 bases at J, with 8 bases between. The CDR3 is CASSWTSYNEQFF. As DNA, the CDR3 is TGTGCCAGCAGCTGGACATCGTACAATGAGCAGTTCTTC.